Shown below are 21 T cell receptor beta chains from a single sample sequenced in a study of cytomegalovirus exposure and HLA in healthy donors. PCR amplification relied on 60 Vbeta primers (plus 13 Jbeta primers). Some clones are missing from TCRdb's copy, which holds only in-frame ones; the method was immunoSEQ multiplex PCR. The sample yields roughly 120,000 clones, 70% to 85% seen once. Input material: PBMCs. The origin of the receptors is a human donor in good health.

This chain links TRBV7-2 with TRBJ1-1; D is perhaps TRBD1 (6 bases). Germline V CDR1 and CDR2: SGHTA, FQGNSA. The CDR3 totals 15 residues. Trimming stripped 5 bases from V and 6 bases from J, with 19 bases between. The CDR3 region is CASSPRTASIAEAFF. CDR3 coding DNA: TGTGCCAGCAGCCCTAGGACAGCTTCTATCGCTGAAGCTTTCTTT.

The CDR3 protein is CASSESTSGGTDTQYF. The CDR3 DNA reads as TGCGCCAGCAGTGAGTCGACAAGTGGGGGGACAGATACGCAGTATTTT. V usage is TRBV10-1 and J usage is TRBJ2-3; D perhaps matches TRBD2 (6 bases). The V end lost 0 bases, the J end lost 3 bases, and 13 bases lay between the germline ends. There are 16 residues in the CDR3. The germline V gene has CDR1 WNHNN and CDR2 SYGVQD (reference sequence).

Written as DNA, the CDR3 is TGTGCCAGCAGTTTCGGACAGGGGAGTAAGACCCAGTACTTC. Translating gives CASSFGQGSKTQYF. The rearrangement links TRBV6-5 to TRBJ2-5, with 9 bases lining up with TRBD1. Germline CDR1 reads MNHEY; CDR2 reads SVGAGI. V was clipped by 4 bases and J by 6 bases; unmatched bases: 6. This CDR3 spans 14 amino acids.

About this clone: A read error may produce the germline difference seen at one junction end. The chain is built from TRBV7-7 and TRBJ2-3; D gene uncertain. In germline, CDR1 is SSHAT, CDR2 FNYEAQ (reference sequence). This CDR3 has 15 amino acids. For the CDR3, the DNA is TGTGCTAGCAGCTTGTCTTTCGTCAGCACAGATACGCAGTATTTT. Amino acid sequence: CASSLSFVSTDTQYF.

The chain employs TRBV9 and TRBJ1-1, with TRBD1 matching over 8 bases. Germline V lookup: CDR1 SGDLS, CDR2 YYNGEE. The CDR3 has 15 residues. Losses at the gene ends were 3 bases for V and 1 base for J; bases not matched to a gene: 5. The CDR3: CASSARTGPNTEAFF. The DNA for the CDR3 is TGTGCCAGCAGCGCACGGACAGGGCCGAACACTGAAGCTTTCTTT.

This clone was recorded only once. The chain has TRBV5-8 and TRBJ1-5; possible D gene TRBD1, 5 bases. This CDR3 contains 15 residues. Trimming shortened V by 0 bases and J by 4 bases, and 11 bases separated the two germline ends. Looked up from germline, CDR1 is SGHTS and CDR2 is YDEGEE. CDR3 DNA: TGTGCCAGCAGCTTGGGAGGTGGGGCTAATCAGCCCCAGCATTTT. The encoded protein is CASSLGGGANQPQHF.

The J gene is TRBJ2-3, the V gene TRBV29-1; tentatively, D is TRBD2 (6 bases). CDR1 SQVTM and CDR2 ANQGSEA come from the germline V gene. The CDR3 sequence is 12 residues long. This CDR3 is CSVGGERDTQYF. The CDR3, as DNA: TGCAGTGTCGGGGGAGAGAGAGATACGCAGTATTTT.

Turning to this clone: Germline and junction disagree at one end, which may indicate a read error. The rearrangement links TRBV7-7 to TRBJ2-5, with D unresolved. Germline V gene data show CDR1 as SSHAT and CDR2 as FNYEAQ (reference sequence). CDR3 length: 16 residues. The CDR3 sequence is CASSLVSGGLGETQYF. The CDR3 DNA reads TGTGCTAGCAGCTTAGTCTCTGGCGGCCTTGGGGAGACCCAGTACTTC. Complete variable domain (other parts from reference TRBV7-7 and TRBJ2-5): GAGVSQSPRYKVTKRGQDVTLRCDPISSHATLYWYQQALGQGPEFLTYFNYEAQPDKSGLPSDRFSAERPEGSISTLTIQRTEQRDSAMYRCASSLVSGGLGETQYFGPGTRLLVL.

This sequence joins TRBV5-1 and TRBJ2-2; TRBD2 aligns across 10 bases. This CDR3 is built from 15 residues. CDR1 is SGHRS, CDR2 YFSETQ, per germline. Unmatched junction bases numbered 1, after V lost 3 bases and J lost 2 bases. This CDR3 is CASSSSGSNTGELFF. The CDR3 nucleotides are TGCGCCAGCAGCTCTAGCGGGAGTAACACCGGGGAGCTGTTTTTT.

This clone was observed a few times. This sequence joins TRBV6-1 and TRBJ1-2; D uncertain. The CDR3 consists of 13 residues. V was pared by 3 bases and J by 8 bases, with 13 bases between. The germline V gene has CDR1 MNHNS and CDR2 SASEGT. CDR3 sequence: CASSETRGRGYTF. DNA for the CDR3: TGTGCCAGCAGTGAGACCCGGGGAAGGGGCTACACCTTC.

This chain joins TRBV7-2 and TRBJ2-7; 9 bases are a match to TRBD2. V dropped 5 bases and J dropped 4; count of bases not matched to a gene: 9. Germline CDR1 SGHTA, CDR2 FQGNSA. The CDR3 spans 15 residues. The DNA of the CDR3 is TGTGCCAGCAGCCCAAACCTAGGACTAGCGTACGAGCAGTACTTC. As protein: CASSPNLGLAYEQYF.

V and J are TRBV19 and TRBJ2-1; perhaps TRBD2 as D (6 bases). The CDR3 covers 14 residues. Germline loops: CDR1 LNHDA, CDR2 SQIVND (reference sequence). The CDR3 DNA reads as TGTGCGAGCGATGCGGGGAATGTCTACAATGAGCAGTTCTTC. Amino acids: CASDAGNVYNEQFF.

The genes are TRBV7-9 and TRBJ2-3, with 7 nucleotides matching TRBD1. V was clipped by 5 bases and J by 3 bases; unmatched bases: 14. Germline values: CDR1 SEHNR, CDR2 FQNEAQ (reference sequence). The CDR3 has 17 amino acids. CDR3 in amino acids: CASSPTRGTLMTDTQYF. CDR3 nucleotide sequence: TGTGCCAGCAGCCCAACCAGGGGGACCCTAATGACAGATACGCAGTATTTT.

This rearrangement joins TRBV5-1 to TRBJ2-7; TRBD2 aligns across 11 bases. CDR1 and CDR2 from the germline V gene are SGHRS and YFSETQ. V was pared by 5 bases and J by 2 bases, with 3 bases of the junction left unmatched. There are 14 residues in the CDR3. CDR3 protein: CASRASGGTYEQYF. The CDR3 DNA follows: TGCGCCAGCAGGGCTAGCGGGGGGACCTACGAGCAGTACTTC.

The V call is TRBV4-1, the J call TRBJ2-1; 7 positions agree with TRBD2. With 2 bases clipped from V and 4 bases from J, the junction kept 2 bases outside the gene matches. The CDR3 runs 14 residues. CDR1 and CDR2 from the germline V gene are MGHRA and YSYEKL. CDR3 DNA: TGCGCCAGCAGCCAACCGGGACTATACAATGAGCAGTTCTTC. Translation gives CASSQPGLYNEQFF.

Here the CDR3 DNA reads TGTGCCAGTAAGATCGCCGGGTCCCGATCCTACAATGAGCAGTTCTTC. Translated: CASKIAGSRSYNEQFF. The rearrangement joins TRBV19 to TRBJ2-1; D gene ambiguous. Germline assignment: CDR1 LNHDA and CDR2 SQIVND (reference sequence). V dropped 7 bases and J dropped 1 base, with 17 bases sitting between them. This CDR3 has 16 residues.

The rearrangement uses TRBV5-5 and TRBJ2-7; 7 bases align to TRBD1. The CDR3 runs to 16 residues. V dropped 4 bases and J dropped 3; count of bases not matched to a gene: 13. Germline-derived CDR1 and CDR2 are SGHKS and YYEKEE (reference sequence). The CDR3 DNA sequence: TGTGCCAGCAGCCTAAATCTAGGACAGGCGAGCTACGAGCAGTACTTC. It codes for CASSLNLGQASYEQYF.

A single count supports this clone. The chain has TRBV4-2 and TRBJ2-7; 13 bases line up with TRBD2. Per germline, CDR1 LGHNA and CDR2 YNFKEQ. V lost 0 bases and J lost 5; bases outside the gene matches: 7. The length of the CDR3 is 17 residues. This chain's CDR3 is CASSQELAGGPGHEQYF. In DNA, the CDR3 is TGTGCCAGCAGCCAAGAACTAGCGGGAGGGCCAGGACACGAGCAGTACTTC.

V gene TRBV5-8 combines with J gene TRBJ1-2, with D hard to call. This CDR3 region has 14 residues. V was cut by 4 bases and J by 4 bases, with 14 bases left in between. CDR1 and CDR2 from the germline V gene are SGHTS and YDEGEE. The CDR3 nucleotides read TGTGCCAGCAGCAGATCGACGGGGAGCTATGGCTACACCTTC. As protein: CASSRSTGSYGYTF.

V and J are TRBV10-3 and TRBJ2-7; 10 bases agree with TRBD1. The CDR3 totals 15 residues. With V trimmed by 6 bases and J by 3 bases, 8 bases remained unmatched. The germline gives CDR1 ENHRY, CDR2 SYGVKD. CDR3 residues: CAIRPRQGAIYEQYF. CDR3 DNA sequence: TGTGCCATCAGGCCCAGACAGGGGGCCATCTACGAGCAGTACTTC.

The table lists this clone with a few counts. This chain joins TRBV6-5 and TRBJ1-1, with D uncertain. Between the trimmed V and J ends, which lost 0 bases and 11 bases, there was a span of 13 bases. The CDR3 contains 13 residues. The germline V gene has CDR1 MNHEY and CDR2 SVGAGI. The CDR3 loop is CASSYSDSRRAFF. The CDR3 nucleotides are TGTGCCAGCAGTTACTCAGATTCCCGGCGGGCTTTCTTT.